The 15 T cell receptor beta chains below were found in one sample sequenced in a study of blood T cell repertoires in COVID-19. Some clones are missing from TCRdb's copy, which holds only in-frame ones; the method was immunoSEQ multiplex PCR. The sample has about 250,000 clones, 65% to 90% seen once; the top ten hold about 4.8%. Material: peripheral blood. Receptors originate from a woman aged 70 to 79 with acute or convalescent COVID-19.

This chain connects TRBV5-1 to TRBJ1-1; 7 bases fit TRBD1. Unmatched junction bases numbered 10, after V lost 3 bases and J lost 5 bases. The CDR3 is made up of 15 amino acids. Germline-derived CDR1 and CDR2 are SGHRS and YFSETQ. The DNA for the CDR3 is TGCGCCAGCAGCTCGGTAACAGGGGTTGTAACTGAAGCTTTCTTT. It specifies CASSSVTGVVTEAFF.

The V call is TRBV4-1, the J call TRBJ1-6, with D possibly matching TRBD1 (6 bases). The CDR3 runs 15 residues. Per germline, CDR1 MGHRA and CDR2 YSYEKL. V shed 4 bases and J shed 7 bases, with 14 bases lying between them. CDR3 nucleotide sequence: TGCGCCAGCAGCCCATACGACAGGTCCAATTCACCCCTCCACTTT. Amino acids: CASSPYDRSNSPLHF.

The V call is TRBV27, the J call TRBJ2-1; tentative D call: TRBD1 (6 bases). The V end was cut by 8 bases, the J end by 0 bases, with 8 bases between. This CDR3 spans 13 amino acids. Germline assignment: CDR1 MNHEY and CDR2 SMNVEV (reference sequence). The DNA of the CDR3 is TGTGCCAGCGGGGGCCCCTCCTACAATGAGCAGTTCTTC. Its translation: CASGGPSYNEQFF.

The chain employs TRBV4-3 and TRBJ2-7; D unclear. The CDR3 contains 15 residues. The germline V gene has CDR1 LGHNA and CDR2 YSLEER. V was shortened by 1 base and J by 4 bases, with 14 bases between the two germline ends. In nucleotides, the CDR3 is TGCGCCAGCAGCCAAGCCCTCGGCGGAACATACGAGCAGTACTTC. Translating it yields CASSQALGGTYEQYF.

This clone was counted only a few times. The V call is TRBV20-1, the J call TRBJ1-2, with 9 bases fitting TRBD1. Looked up from germline, CDR1 is DFQATT and CDR2 is SNEGSKA (reference sequence). The CDR3 length is 14 residues. V was clipped by 3 bases and J by 3 bases; unmatched bases: 5. The CDR3 protein is CSASGDRVDYGYTF. The CDR3 DNA sequence: TGCAGTGCTAGTGGGGACAGGGTGGACTATGGCTACACCTTC.

V is TRBV5-4 and J is TRBJ1-2; D is unresolved. V lost 1 base and J lost 8, with 24 bases in between. There are 17 residues in the CDR3. CDR1 and CDR2 (germline): SGHNT, YYREEE (reference sequence). CDR3 coding DNA: TGTGCCAGCAGCTTGAATTCATCCCCGCTCAATCCGGGGGGCTACACCTTC. This codes for CASSLNSSPLNPGGYTF.

This clone was seen just once. The genes are TRBV6-6 and TRBJ2-1; 14 bases map to TRBD2. The germline CDR1 and CDR2 sequences are MNHNY and SVGAGI (reference sequence). V was pared by 6 bases and J by 0 bases, with 4 bases of the junction left unmatched. The CDR3 runs to 17 residues. The CDR3 loop reads CASSRGTSGGSYNEQFF. The DNA of the CDR3 is TGTGCCAGCAGCCGAGGGACTAGCGGGGGCTCCTACAATGAGCAGTTCTTC.

V is TRBV24-1 and J is TRBJ1-1, with D possibly being TRBD1 (6 bases). In germline, CDR1 is KGHDR, CDR2 SFDVKD. V lost 0 bases to trimming and J lost 1 base, with 8 bases between them. The CDR3 spans 15 residues. The CDR3 sequence is CATSDLTGPNTEAFF. CDR3 sequence (DNA): TGTGCCACCAGTGATTTGACAGGGCCGAACACTGAAGCTTTCTTT.

The rearrangement joins TRBV5-1 to TRBJ2-2; TRBD2 might be the D (6 bases). The CDR3 is made up of 15 amino acids. V gave up 4 bases and J gave up 0 bases, with 10 bases separating them. Germline V gene sequence: CDR1 SGHRS, CDR2 YFSETQ. This chain's CDR3 is CASSGGVSNTGELFF. DNA for the CDR3: TGCGCCAGCAGCGGCGGGGTATCGAACACCGGGGAGCTGTTTTTT.

V usage is TRBV27 and J usage is TRBJ2-1, with 11 bases that match TRBD2. The junction had 14 bases not matched to a gene; V was cut back by 6 bases and J by 4 bases. The CDR3 contains 18 residues. The germline CDR1 and CDR2 sequences are MNHEY and SMNVEV (reference sequence). The DNA for the CDR3 is TGTGCCAGCAGGGGCAGCGGACTAGCGGGTTGGATTTACAATGAGCAGTTCTTC. Amino acid sequence: CASRGSGLAGWIYNEQFF.

The chain has TRBV5-6 and TRBJ1-2, with 7 bases identical to TRBD1. The CDR3 is 14 amino acids. V dropped 1 base and J dropped 5; count of bases not matched to a gene: 5. Germline V gene data show CDR1 as SGHDT and CDR2 as YYEEEE. The CDR3 nucleotides read TGTGCCAGCAGCTTGTTGGGACAGAGTTATGGCTACACCTTC. As protein: CASSLLGQSYGYTF. The entire variable domain, with the rest obtained from reference TRBV5-6 and TRBJ1-2, is as follows: DAGVTQSPTHLIKTRGQQVTLRCSPKSGHDTVSWYQQALGQGPQFIFQYYEEEERQRGNFPDRFSGHQFPNYSSELNVNALLLGDSALYLCASSLLGQSYGYTFGSGTRLTVV.

This chain joins TRBV5-1 and TRBJ2-5; 9 bases fit TRBD1. Trimming removed 2 bases from V and 2 bases from J; junction bases left unmatched: 4. Germline-derived CDR1 and CDR2 are SGHRS and YFSETQ. The CDR3 is 15 amino acids. For the CDR3, the DNA is TGCGCCAGCAGCTTAACAGGGGGCGGACAAGAGACCCAGTACTTC. Translation gives CASSLTGGGQETQYF.

The chain couples TRBV7-2 to TRBJ2-7, with 8 positions matching TRBD1. Germline V lookup: CDR1 SGHTA, CDR2 FQGNSA. J was trimmed by 4 bases and V by 1 base; bases with no gene match: 6. The CDR3 totals 15 residues. The CDR3 region is CASSLDDRGKYEQYF. For the CDR3, the DNA is TGTGCCAGCAGCTTAGATGACAGGGGAAAGTACGAGCAGTACTTC.

V gene TRBV9 combines with J gene TRBJ2-7; 9 bases are shared with TRBD2. V trimming: 4 bases; J trimming: 6 bases; junction bases outside the gene matches: 14. The CDR3 runs 16 residues. Germline V CDR1 and CDR2: SGDLS, YYNGEE. The CDR3 here is CASSPTGRGGISEQYF. In nucleotides, the CDR3 is TGTGCCAGCAGCCCTACTGGGCGGGGGGGCATATCCGAGCAGTACTTC.

This clone was seen a single time. The chain is built from TRBV5-4 and TRBJ2-7; D is uncertain. This CDR3 contains 13 residues. The germline V gene encodes CDR1 SGHNT and CDR2 YYREEE (reference sequence). Trimming removed 4 bases at V and 4 bases at J, with 12 bases between. CDR3 in amino acids: CASSVERQYEQYF. The CDR3 DNA reads TGTGCCAGCAGCGTAGAGAGGCAATACGAGCAGTACTTC.